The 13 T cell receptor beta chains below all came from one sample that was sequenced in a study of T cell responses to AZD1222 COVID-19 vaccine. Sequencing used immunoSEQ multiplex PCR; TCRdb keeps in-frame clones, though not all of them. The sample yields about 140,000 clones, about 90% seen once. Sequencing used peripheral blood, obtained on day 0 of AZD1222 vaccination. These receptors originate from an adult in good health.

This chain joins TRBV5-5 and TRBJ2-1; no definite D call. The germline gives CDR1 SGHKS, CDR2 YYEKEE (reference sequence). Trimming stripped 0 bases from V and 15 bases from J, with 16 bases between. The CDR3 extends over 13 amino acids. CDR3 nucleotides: TGTGCCAGCAGCTTGGAGGTAGACCGTAGCCGGTTCTTC. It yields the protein CASSLEVDRSRFF.

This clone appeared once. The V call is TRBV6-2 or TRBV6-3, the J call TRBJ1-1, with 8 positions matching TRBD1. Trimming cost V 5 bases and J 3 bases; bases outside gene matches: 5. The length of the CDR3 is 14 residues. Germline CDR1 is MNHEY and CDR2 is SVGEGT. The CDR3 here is CASSRQGAHTEAFF. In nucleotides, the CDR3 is TGTGCCAGCAGTCGGCAGGGGGCTCACACTGAAGCTTTCTTT.

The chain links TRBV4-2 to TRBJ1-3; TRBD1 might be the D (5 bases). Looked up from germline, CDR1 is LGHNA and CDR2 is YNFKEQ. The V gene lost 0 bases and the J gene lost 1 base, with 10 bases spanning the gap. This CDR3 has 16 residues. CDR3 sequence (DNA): TGTGCCAGCAGCCAAGATCTTGGGGGATCTGGAAACACCATATATTTT. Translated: CASSQDLGGSGNTIYF.

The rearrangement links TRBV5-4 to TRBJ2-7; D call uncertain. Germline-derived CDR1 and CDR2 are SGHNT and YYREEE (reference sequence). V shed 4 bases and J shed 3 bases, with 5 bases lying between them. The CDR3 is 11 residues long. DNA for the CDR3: TGTGCCAGCAGCGATAACTACGAGCAGTACTTC. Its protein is CASSDNYEQYF.

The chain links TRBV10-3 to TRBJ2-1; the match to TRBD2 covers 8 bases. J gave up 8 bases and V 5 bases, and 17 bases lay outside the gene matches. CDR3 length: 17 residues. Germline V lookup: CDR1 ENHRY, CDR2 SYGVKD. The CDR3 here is CAISLIRSGSSRDEQFF. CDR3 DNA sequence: TGTGCCATCAGTCTAATTAGGAGCGGGAGCAGTAGGGATGAGCAGTTCTTC.

As DNA, the CDR3 is TGTGCCAGCACGGATGGGGGGGGATACACCGGGGAGCTGTTTTTT. It is translated as CASTDGGGYTGELFF. V is TRBV27 and J is TRBJ2-2; 7 bases line up with TRBD2. Germline trimming cut 7 bases from V and 3 bases from J; bases unmatched to any gene: 8. Germline loops: CDR1 MNHEY, CDR2 SMNVEV (reference sequence). This CDR3 has 15 residues.

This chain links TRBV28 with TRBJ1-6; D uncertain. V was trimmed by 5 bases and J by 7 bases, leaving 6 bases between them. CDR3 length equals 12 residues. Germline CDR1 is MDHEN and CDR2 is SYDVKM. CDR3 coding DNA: TGTGCCAGCAGTCGTCCCAATTCACCCCTCCACTTT. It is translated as CASSRPNSPLHF. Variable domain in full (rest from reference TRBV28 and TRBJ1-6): DVKVTQSSRYLVKRTGEKVFLECVQDMDHENMFWYRQDPGLGLRLIYFSYDVKMKEKGDIPEGYSVSREKKERFSLILESASTNQTSMYLCASSRPNSPLHFGNGTRLTVT.

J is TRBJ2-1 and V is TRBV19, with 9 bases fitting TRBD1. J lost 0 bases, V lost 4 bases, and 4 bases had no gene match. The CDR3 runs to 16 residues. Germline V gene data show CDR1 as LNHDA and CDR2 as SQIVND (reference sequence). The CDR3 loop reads CASSKGQGGSYNEQFF. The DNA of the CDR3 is TGTGCCAGTAGTAAGGGACAGGGTGGCTCCTACAATGAGCAGTTCTTC.

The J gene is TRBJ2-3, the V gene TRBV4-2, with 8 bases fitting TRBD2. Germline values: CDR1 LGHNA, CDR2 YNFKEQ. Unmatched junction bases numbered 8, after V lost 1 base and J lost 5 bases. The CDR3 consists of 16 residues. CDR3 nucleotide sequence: TGTGCCAGCAGCCAAGTGAGCGGGAGTGAGGGAGATACGCAGTATTTT. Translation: CASSQVSGSEGDTQYF.

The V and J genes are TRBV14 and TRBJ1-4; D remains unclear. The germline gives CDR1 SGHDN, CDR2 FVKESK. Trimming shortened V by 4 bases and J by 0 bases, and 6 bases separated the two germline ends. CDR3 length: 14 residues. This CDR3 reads CASSPRTTNEKLFF. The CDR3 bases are TGTGCCAGCAGCCCCCGAACAACTAATGAAAAACTGTTTTTT.

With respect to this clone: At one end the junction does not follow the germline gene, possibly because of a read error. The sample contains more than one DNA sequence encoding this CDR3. The CDR3 reads CASSLEVGAGTEAFF. As DNA, the CDR3 is TGTGCTAGCAGCTTAGAAGTGGGGGCGGGAACTGAAGCTTTCTTT. The chain uses TRBV7-8 and TRBJ1-1, with a weak D call TRBD1 (6 bases). The CDR3 loop spans 15 amino acids. Germline V gene lookup returns CDR1 SGHVS and CDR2 FQNEAQ.

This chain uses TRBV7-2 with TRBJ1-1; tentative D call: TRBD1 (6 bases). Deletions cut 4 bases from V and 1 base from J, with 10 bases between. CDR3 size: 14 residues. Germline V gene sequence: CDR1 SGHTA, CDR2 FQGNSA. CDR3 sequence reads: CASSSRGGNTEAFF. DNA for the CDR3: TGTGCCAGCAGCTCCAGGGGAGGGAACACTGAAGCTTTCTTT.

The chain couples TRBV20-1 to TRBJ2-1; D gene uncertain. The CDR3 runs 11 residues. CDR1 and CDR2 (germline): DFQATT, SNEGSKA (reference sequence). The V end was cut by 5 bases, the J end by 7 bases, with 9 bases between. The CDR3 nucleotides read TGCAGTGCTCTCGACTCTAATGAGCAGTTCTTC. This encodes CSALDSNEQFF.